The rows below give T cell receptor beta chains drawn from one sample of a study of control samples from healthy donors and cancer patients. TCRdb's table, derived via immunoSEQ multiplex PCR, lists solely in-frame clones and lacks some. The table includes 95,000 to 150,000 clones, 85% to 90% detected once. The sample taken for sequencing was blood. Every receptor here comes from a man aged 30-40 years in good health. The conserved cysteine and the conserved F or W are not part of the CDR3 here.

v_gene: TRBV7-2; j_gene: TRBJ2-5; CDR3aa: ASSNWRQGGETQY
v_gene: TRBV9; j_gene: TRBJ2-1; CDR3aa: ASSPRSYNEQF
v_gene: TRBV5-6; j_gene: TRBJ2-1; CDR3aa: ASSSFGGRTTRNEQF
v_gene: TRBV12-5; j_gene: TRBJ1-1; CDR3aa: ASGFQDTEAF
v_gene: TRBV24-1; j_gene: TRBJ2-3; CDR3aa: ATSGQGTDTQY
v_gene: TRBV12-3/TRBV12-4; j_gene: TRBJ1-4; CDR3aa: ASNRGAYEKLF
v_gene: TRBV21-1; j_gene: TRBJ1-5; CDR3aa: ASSKETGVQPQH
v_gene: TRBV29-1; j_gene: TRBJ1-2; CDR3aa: SVAFAGTGEGYGYT
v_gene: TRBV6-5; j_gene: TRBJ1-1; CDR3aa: ASSYKRNTEAF
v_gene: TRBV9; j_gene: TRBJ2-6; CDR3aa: ASSVATYTANVLT
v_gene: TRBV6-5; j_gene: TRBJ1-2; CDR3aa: ASSFHPRGAGGYT
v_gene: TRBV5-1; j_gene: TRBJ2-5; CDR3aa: ASSLAWGSETQY
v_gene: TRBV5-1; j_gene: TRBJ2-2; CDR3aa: ASSLVVAENTGELF
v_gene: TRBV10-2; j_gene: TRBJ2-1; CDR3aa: ASSEGVYNEQF
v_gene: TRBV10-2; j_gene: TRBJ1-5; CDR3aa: ASSESGYSNQPQH
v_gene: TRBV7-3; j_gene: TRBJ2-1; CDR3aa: ASSSDRGTYNEQF
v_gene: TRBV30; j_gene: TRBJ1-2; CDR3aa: AWSRPYGYT
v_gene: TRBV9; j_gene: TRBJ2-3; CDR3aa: ASSVGTSGEDTQY
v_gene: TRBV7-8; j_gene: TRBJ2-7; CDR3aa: ASSYSGVEQY
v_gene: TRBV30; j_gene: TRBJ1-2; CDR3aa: AWSVRRVAPYGYT
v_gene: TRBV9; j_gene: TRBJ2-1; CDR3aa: ASSHSPKTSGGPEQF
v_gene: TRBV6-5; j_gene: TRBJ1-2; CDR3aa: ASTGWTGYGYT
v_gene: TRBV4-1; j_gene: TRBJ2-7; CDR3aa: ASSASGTRYGEQY
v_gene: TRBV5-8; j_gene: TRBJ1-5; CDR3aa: ASSLKTDSHSNQPQH
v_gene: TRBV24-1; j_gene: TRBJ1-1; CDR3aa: ATSDLRGTEAF
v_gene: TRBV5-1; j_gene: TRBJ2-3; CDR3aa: ASSLEVPGGLADTQY
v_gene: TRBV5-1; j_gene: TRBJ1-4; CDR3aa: ASSTGWRRSTNEKLF
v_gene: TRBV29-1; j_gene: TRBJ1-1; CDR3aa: SSTGTGNTEAF
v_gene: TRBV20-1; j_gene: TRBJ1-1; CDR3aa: SAPAAF